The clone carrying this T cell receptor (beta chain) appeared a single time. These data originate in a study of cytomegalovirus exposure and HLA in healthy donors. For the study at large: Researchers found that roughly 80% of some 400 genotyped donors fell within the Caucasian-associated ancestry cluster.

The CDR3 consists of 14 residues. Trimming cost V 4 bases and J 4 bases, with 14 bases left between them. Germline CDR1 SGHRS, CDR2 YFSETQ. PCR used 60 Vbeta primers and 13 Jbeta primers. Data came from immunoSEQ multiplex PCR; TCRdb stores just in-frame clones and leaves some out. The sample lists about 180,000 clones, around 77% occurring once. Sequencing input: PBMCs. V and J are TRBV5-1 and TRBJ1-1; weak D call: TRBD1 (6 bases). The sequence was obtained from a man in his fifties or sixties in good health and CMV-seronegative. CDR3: CASSPVDSSTEAFF. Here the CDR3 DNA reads TGCGCCAGCAGCCCGGTGGACAGTAGCACTGAAGCTTTCTTT.